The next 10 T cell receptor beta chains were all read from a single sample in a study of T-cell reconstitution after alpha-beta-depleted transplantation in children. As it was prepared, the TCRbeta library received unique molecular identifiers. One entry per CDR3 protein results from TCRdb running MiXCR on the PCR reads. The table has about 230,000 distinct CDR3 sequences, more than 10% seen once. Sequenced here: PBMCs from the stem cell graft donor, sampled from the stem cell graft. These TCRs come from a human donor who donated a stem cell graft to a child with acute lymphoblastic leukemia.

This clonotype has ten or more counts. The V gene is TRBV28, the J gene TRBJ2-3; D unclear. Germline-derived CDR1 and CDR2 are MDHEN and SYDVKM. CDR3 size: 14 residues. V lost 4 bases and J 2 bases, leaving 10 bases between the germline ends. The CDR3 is CASSSASYTDTQYF. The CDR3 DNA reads TGTGCCAGCAGTTCCGCTAGTTACACAGATACGCAGTATTTT.

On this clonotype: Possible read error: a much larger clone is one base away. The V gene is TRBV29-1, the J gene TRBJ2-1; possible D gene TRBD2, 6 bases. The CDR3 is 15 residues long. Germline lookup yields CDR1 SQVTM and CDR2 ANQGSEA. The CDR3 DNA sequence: TGCAGCGTTGAAGAAGCCGGGGGATCCTACAATGAGGAGTTCTTC. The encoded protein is CSVEEAGGSYNEEFF.

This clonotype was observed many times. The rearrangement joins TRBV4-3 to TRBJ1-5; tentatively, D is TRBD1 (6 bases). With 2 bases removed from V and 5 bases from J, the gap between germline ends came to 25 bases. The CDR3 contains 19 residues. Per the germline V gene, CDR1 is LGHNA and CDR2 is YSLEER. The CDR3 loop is CASSQLKRGQMGGHQPQHF. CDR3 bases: TGCGCCAGCAGCCAACTCAAGCGCGGACAGATGGGGGGTCATCAGCCCCAGCATTTT.

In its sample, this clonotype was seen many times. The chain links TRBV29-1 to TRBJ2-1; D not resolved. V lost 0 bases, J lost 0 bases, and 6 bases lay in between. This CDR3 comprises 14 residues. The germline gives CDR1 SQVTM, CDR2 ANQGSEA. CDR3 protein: CSVEDRGSYNEQFF. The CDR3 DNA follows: TGCAGCGTTGAAGATCGTGGCTCCTACAATGAGCAGTTCTTC.

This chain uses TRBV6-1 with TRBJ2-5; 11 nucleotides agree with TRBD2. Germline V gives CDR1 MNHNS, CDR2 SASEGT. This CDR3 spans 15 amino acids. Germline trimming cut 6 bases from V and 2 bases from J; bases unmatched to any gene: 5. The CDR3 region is CASRPSGGLQETQYF. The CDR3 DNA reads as TGTGCCAGCAGACCTAGCGGGGGGCTTCAAGAGACCCAGTACTTC.

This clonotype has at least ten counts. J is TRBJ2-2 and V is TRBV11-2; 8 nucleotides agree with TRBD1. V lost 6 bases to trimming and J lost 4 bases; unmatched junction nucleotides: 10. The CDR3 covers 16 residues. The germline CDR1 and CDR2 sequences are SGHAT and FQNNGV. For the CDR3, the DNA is TGTGCCAGCAGACGACAGGGGAGGATCGGCACCGGGGAGCTGTTTTTT. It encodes CASRRQGRIGTGELFF.

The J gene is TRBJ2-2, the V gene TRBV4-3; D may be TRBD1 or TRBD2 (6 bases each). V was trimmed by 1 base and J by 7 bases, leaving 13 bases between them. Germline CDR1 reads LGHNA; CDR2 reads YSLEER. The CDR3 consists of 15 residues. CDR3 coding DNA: TGCGCCAGCAGCCAAGGTTCGGGGGCCGTCGGGGAGCTGTTTTTT. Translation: CASSQGSGAVGELFF.

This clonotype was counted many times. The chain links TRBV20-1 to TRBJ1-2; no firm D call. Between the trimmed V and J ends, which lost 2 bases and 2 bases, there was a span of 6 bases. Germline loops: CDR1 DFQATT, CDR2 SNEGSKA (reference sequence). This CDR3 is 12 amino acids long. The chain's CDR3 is CSARLGNYGYTF. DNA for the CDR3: TGCAGTGCTAGATTGGGAAACTATGGCTACACCTTC.

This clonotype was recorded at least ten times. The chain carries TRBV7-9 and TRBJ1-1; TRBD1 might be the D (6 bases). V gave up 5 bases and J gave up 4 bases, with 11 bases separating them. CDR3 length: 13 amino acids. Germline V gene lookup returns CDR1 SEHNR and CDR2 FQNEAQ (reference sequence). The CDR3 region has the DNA TGTGCCAGCAGCAACAGGGAGGGCACTGAAGCTTTCTTT. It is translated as CASSNREGTEAFF.

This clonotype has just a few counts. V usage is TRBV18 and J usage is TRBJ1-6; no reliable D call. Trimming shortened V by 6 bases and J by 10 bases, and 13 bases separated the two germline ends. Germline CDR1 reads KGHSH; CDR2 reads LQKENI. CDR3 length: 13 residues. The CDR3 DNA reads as TGTGCCAGCTCGCCGGCGGGAGTGTCACCCCTCCACTTT. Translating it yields CASSPAGVSPLHF.